This is a list of T cell receptor beta chains from one sample in a study of blood T cells in healthy people across ages. TCRdb passed the 5' RACE reads through MiXCR, listing each CDR3 protein once. The table lists 750,000 to 1,000,000 distinct CDR3 sequences, about 28% of them singletons, with about a tenth in the top ten. These data were also filed under a second study, of T cells of mothers and their children.

The sample was blood. Receptors were obtained from a woman aged 40 to 50 in good health. The conserved cysteine and the conserved F or W are not part of the CDR3 here.

j_gene: TRBJ2-2
v_gene: TRBV5-1
CDR3aa: ASSLTGINTGELF

j_gene: TRBJ1-1
v_gene: TRBV7-8
CDR3aa: ASSLPPGQRLNTEAF

j_gene: TRBJ2-7
v_gene: TRBV7-6
CDR3aa: ASSPREGAYEQY

j_gene: TRBJ2-1
v_gene: TRBV20-1
CDR3aa: SAPGPYNEQF

j_gene: TRBJ1-2
v_gene: TRBV24-1
CDR3aa: ATSDNRAVGVYGYT

j_gene: TRBJ2-5
v_gene: TRBV9
CDR3aa: ASSVGQEETQY

j_gene: TRBJ1-2
v_gene: TRBV7-3
CDR3aa: ASSPGAGDGYT

j_gene: TRBJ2-1
v_gene: TRBV7-3
CDR3aa: ASSLDPEPPYNEQF

j_gene: TRBJ1-1
v_gene: TRBV7-9
CDR3aa: ASSSTTGLQAF

j_gene: TRBJ2-3
v_gene: TRBV19
CDR3aa: ASSMGNRPSTDTQY

j_gene: TRBJ2-7
v_gene: TRBV28
CDR3aa: ASSPGDRAEYGQY

j_gene: TRBJ2-2
v_gene: TRBV28
CDR3aa: ASSVPAGELF

j_gene: TRBJ2-5
v_gene: TRBV9
CDR3aa: ASSTHDSQETQY

j_gene: TRBJ2-7
v_gene: TRBV5-6
CDR3aa: ASSLYREPYEQY

j_gene: TRBJ1-4
v_gene: TRBV6-5
CDR3aa: ASRPQGLEKLF

j_gene: TRBJ1-2
v_gene: TRBV27
CDR3aa: ASSPRGQQINGYT

j_gene: TRBJ2-2
v_gene: TRBV5-1
CDR3aa: ASSLGASGPGELF

j_gene: TRBJ2-1
v_gene: TRBV5-5
CDR3aa: ASSLGQGPYNEQF

j_gene: TRBJ2-5
v_gene: TRBV27
CDR3aa: ASSPTPGQFQETQY

j_gene: -
v_gene: TRBV24-1
CDR3aa: ATSEARETYEQY

j_gene: TRBJ1-2
v_gene: TRBV18
CDR3aa: ASSPTGNMGYGYT

j_gene: TRBJ1-2
v_gene: TRBV20-1
CDR3aa: SHPSRGLSGYT

j_gene: TRBJ2-1
v_gene: TRBV14
CDR3aa: ASSERIVYEQF

j_gene: TRBJ1-4
v_gene: TRBV27
CDR3aa: ASSLNFRVGEKLF

j_gene: TRBJ2-1
v_gene: TRBV11-2
CDR3aa: ASSSGTGNNEQF

j_gene: TRBJ1-5
v_gene: TRBV27
CDR3aa: ASSDSRGQPQH

j_gene: TRBJ2-1
v_gene: TRBV6-6
CDR3aa: ASSYKGDEQF

j_gene: TRBJ2-1
v_gene: TRBV2
CDR3aa: ASSLNVYNEQF

j_gene: TRBJ1-2
v_gene: TRBV28
CDR3aa: ATASPTGSYGYT

j_gene: TRBJ2-7
v_gene: TRBV5-5
CDR3aa: ASSWGGNSYEQY

j_gene: TRBJ2-1
v_gene: TRBV9
CDR3aa: ASRRAGAPYNEQF

j_gene: TRBJ1-4
v_gene: TRBV6-1
CDR3aa: ASNTGTATNEKLF

j_gene: TRBJ2-7
v_gene: TRBV4-1
CDR3aa: ASSQEIMASGGPRLGTQY

j_gene: TRBJ1-5
v_gene: TRBV29-1
CDR3aa: SVGQGVNQPQH

j_gene: TRBJ2-7
v_gene: TRBV15
CDR3aa: ATSRDPGGNYEQY

j_gene: TRBJ1-5
v_gene: TRBV4-1
CDR3aa: ASSPFRQGQPQH

j_gene: TRBJ1-5
v_gene: TRBV5-1
CDR3aa: ASSLGGVGQPQH

j_gene: TRBJ1-5
v_gene: TRBV5-6
CDR3aa: ASSLTGHRSNQPQH

j_gene: TRBJ2-1
v_gene: TRBV28
CDR3aa: ASTGRQGDYNEQF